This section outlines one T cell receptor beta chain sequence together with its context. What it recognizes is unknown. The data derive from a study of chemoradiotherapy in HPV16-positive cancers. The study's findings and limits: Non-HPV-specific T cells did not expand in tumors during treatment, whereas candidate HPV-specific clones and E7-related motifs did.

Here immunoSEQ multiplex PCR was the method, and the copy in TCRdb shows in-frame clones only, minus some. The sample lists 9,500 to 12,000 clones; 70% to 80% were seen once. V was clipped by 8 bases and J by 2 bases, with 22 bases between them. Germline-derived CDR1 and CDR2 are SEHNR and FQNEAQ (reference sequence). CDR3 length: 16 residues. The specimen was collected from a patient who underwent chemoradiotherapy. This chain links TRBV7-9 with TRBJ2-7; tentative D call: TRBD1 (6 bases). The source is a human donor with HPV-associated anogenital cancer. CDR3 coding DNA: TGTGCCAGCCTCCCGTTTCGTAACAGGGTAACCTACGAGCAGTACTTC. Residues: CASLPFRNRVTYEQYF.